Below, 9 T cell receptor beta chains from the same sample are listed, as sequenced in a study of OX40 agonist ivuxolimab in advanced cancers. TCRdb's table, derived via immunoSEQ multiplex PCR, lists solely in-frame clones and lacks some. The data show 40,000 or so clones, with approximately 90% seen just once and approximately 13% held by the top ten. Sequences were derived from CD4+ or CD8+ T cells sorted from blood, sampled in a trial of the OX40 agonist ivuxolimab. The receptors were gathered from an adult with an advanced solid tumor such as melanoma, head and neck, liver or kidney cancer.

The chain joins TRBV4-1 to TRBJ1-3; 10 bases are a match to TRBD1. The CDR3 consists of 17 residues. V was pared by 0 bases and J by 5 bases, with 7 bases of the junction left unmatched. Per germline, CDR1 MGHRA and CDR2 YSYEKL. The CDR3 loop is CASSQDMTGGTRNTIYF. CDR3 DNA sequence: TGCGCCAGCAGCCAAGACATGACAGGGGGCACGAGAAACACCATATATTTT.

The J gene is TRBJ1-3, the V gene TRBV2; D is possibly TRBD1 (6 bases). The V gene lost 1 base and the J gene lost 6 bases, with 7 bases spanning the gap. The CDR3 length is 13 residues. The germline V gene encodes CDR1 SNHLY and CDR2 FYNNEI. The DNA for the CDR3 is TGTGCCAGCAGTGAAGACAGGGCAAACACCATATATTTT. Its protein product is CASSEDRANTIYF.

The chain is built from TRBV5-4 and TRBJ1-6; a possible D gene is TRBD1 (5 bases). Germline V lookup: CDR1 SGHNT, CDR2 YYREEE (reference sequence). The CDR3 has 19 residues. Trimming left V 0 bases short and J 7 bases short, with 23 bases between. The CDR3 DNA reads TGTGCCAGCAGCTTGGGGGCTTACGGCAGGGTGATCTTCAATTCACCCCTCCACTTT. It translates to CASSLGAYGRVIFNSPLHF.

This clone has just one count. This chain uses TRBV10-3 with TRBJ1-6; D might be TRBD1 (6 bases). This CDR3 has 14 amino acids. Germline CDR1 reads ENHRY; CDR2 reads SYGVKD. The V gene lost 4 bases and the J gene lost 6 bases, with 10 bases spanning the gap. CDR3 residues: CAISVNRVNSPLHF. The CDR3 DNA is TGTGCCATCAGTGTGAACAGGGTTAATTCACCCCTCCACTTT.

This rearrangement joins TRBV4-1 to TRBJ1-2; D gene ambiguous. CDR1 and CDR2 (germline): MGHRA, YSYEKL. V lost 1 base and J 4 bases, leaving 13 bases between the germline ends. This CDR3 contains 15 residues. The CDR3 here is CASSQVKGETYGYTF. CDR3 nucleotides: TGCGCCAGCAGCCAAGTCAAGGGTGAAACCTATGGCTACACCTTC.

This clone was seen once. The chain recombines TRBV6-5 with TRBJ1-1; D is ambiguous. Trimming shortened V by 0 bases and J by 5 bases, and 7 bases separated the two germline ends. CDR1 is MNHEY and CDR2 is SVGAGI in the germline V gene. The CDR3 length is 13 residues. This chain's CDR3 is CASSYSSVTEAFF. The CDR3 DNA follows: TGTGCCAGCAGTTACTCGTCGGTAACTGAAGCTTTCTTT.

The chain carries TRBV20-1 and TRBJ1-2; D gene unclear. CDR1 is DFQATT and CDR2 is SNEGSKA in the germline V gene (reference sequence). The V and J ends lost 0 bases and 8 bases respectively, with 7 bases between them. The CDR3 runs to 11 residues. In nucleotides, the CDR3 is TGCAGTGCTAGAGAAGGACGGGGCTACACCTTC. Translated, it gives CSAREGRGYTF.

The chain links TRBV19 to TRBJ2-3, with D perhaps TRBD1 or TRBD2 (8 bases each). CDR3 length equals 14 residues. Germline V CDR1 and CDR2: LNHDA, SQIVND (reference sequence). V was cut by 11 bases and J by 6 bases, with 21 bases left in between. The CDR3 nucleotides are TGTGCCTCCCGGGGGGGACAGGCCCTGGATACGCAGTATTTT. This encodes CASRGGQALDTQYF.

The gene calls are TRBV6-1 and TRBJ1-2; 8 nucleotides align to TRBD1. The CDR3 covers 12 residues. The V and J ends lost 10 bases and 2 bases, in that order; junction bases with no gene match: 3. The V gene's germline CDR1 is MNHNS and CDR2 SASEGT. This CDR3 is CATGQGNYGYTF. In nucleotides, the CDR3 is TGTGCCACTGGACAGGGAAACTATGGCTACACCTTC.